A selection of T cell receptor beta chains follows, all from one sample in a study of T-cell reconstitution after alpha-beta-depleted transplantation in children. TCRdb ran MiXCR on the PCR reads and lists one entry per CDR3 protein. Of over 300,000 distinct CDR3 sequences in the sample, approximately 10% were seen once. Material: PBMCs from the stem cell graft donor, obtained from the stem cell graft. These receptors were obtained from a human donor who donated a stem cell graft to a child with acute lymphoblastic leukemia. CDR3s include the opening cysteine and the closing phenylalanine or tryptophan. A D gene is named only where the DNA matches it firmly. Clone size appears in some rows only: once, few, many, or a class for an expanded clone.

d_call	v_call	j_call	clone_size	cdr3_nt	cdr3_aa
TRBD2	TRBV2	TRBJ2-5	-	TGTGCCAGCCTCTTTACTAGCGGGAAGGAGACCCAGTACTTC	CASLFTSGKETQYF
-	TRBV27	TRBJ1-6	many	TGTGCCAGCGGGCGGAATAATTCACCCCTCCACTTT	CASGRNNSPLHF
TRBD1	TRBV7-2	TRBJ1-5	many	TGTGCCAGCAGCATCGTGGACAGGGGGGATCAGCCCCAGCATTTT	CASSIVDRGDQPQHF
-	TRBV18	TRBJ1-5	many	TGTGCCAGCTCGCAATCGGGTTTCTCGAGGGCTTATAGCAATCAGCCCCAGCATTTT	CASSQSGFSRAYSNQPQHF
TRBD2	TRBV12-3/TRBV12-4	TRBJ2-2	-	TGTGCCAGCAGTCGGACTAGCGACGGGGAGCTGTTTTTT	CASSRTSDGELFF
TRBD2	TRBV10-3	TRBJ2-1	few	TGTGCCATCAGTGGGACCACTAGCGGGATTAATGAGCAGTTCTTC	CAISGTTSGINEQFF
TRBD2	TRBV20-1	TRBJ2-5	few	TGCAGTGCTAGAGACAGCGGGAGGTTTCCCTTTGGTCAAGAGACCCAGTACTTC	CSARDSGRFPFGQETQYF
-	TRBV12-5	TRBJ2-2	few	TGTGCTAGTGGTTTTCTGGGCAGGGCCAACACCGGGGAGCTGTTTTTT	CASGFLGRANTGELFF
-	TRBV6-2/TRBV6-3	TRBJ2-1	many	TGTGCCAGCAGCCCGACGAGAATAGGGATCTCCAATGAGCAGTTCTTC	CASSPTRIGISNEQFF
-	TRBV7-8	TRBJ1-5	-	TGTGCCAGCAGCCAACAGGGTTTTAACAATCAGCCCCAGCATTTT	CASSQQGFNNQPQHF
TRBD2	TRBV4-3	TRBJ2-1	-	TGCGCCAGCAGCCAAGGGGAGCGGGGACTAGCGGATTACAATGAGCAGTTCTTC	CASSQGERGLADYNEQFF
-	TRBV20-1	TRBJ1-1	many	TGCAGTGCTGTGCAGGGGCCGCAGGGCACTGAAGCTTTCTTT	CSAVQGPQGTEAFF
-	TRBV5-4	TRBJ2-5	few	TGTGCCAGCAGCCCCGGATTCAACGGAGAGACCCAGTACTTC	CASSPGFNGETQYF
-	TRBV7-9	TRBJ2-5	few	TGTGCCAGCAGCTCAATCGGCGGAGCAGAGACCCAGTACTTC	CASSSIGGAETQYF
TRBD1	TRBV29-1	TRBJ2-3	-	TGCAGCGTTGACCCAGGGGACAGGGGTCAGGATACGCAGTATTTT	CSVDPGDRGQDTQYF
-	TRBV27	TRBJ2-2	few	TGTGCCAGCAGTTGGACCGGGACCAACACCGGGGAGCTGTTTTTT	CASSWTGTNTGELFF
-	TRBV27	TRBJ2-7	many	TGTGCCAGCAGTTCCCCCGCTAGGGCCCTAGACGAGCAGTACTTC	CASSSPARALDEQYF
-	TRBV12-3/TRBV12-4	TRBJ1-5	many	TGTGCCAGCAGTTCCCTCCTAGGGTTTTATAGCAATCAGCCCCAGCATTTT	CASSSLLGFYSNQPQHF
TRBD1	TRBV3-1	TRBJ1-2	few	TGTGCCAGCAGCCCCCAGGGACAGCTTCCAAAGGGAGGCTACACCTTC	CASSPQGQLPKGGYTF
-	TRBV20-1	TRBJ2-4	-	TGCAGTGCCCCCTTTGCCAAAAACATTCAGTACTTC	CSAPFAKNIQYF
-	TRBV20-1	TRBJ2-7	many	TGCAGTGCTAGAGATCCCCTGGGGCCCAGACCCCACGAGCAGTACTTC	CSARDPLGPRPHEQYF
TRBD1	TRBV28	TRBJ2-7	-	TGTGCCAGCAGTCCCCCGGGACAGGGGGTACGCGAGCAGTACTTC	CASSPPGQGVREQYF
-	TRBV20-1	TRBJ2-1	few	TGCAGTGCTGGTAGACGGACAGGCTGGGGGGTGAATGAGCAGTTCTTC	CSAGRRTGWGVNEQFF
-	TRBV7-9	TRBJ2-2	-	TGTGCCAGCAGCTCCAGCGGAGGGAGCGGGGAGCTGTTTTTT	CASSSSGGSGELFF
-	TRBV10-3	TRBJ2-1	few	TGTGCCATCAAATCGGGCGGGGACAATGAGCAGTTCTTC	CAIKSGGDNEQFF
TRBD1	TRBV30	TRBJ1-1	few	TGTGCCTGGAGTCGGAGTGGACAGGGAAACACTGAAGCTTTCTTT	CAWSRSGQGNTEAFF
-	TRBV21-1	TRBJ1-5	few	TGTGCCAGCAGAGTTTCTAACAGGGGACCGGGTCAGCCCCAGCATTTT	CASRVSNRGPGQPQHF
TRBD2	TRBV18	TRBJ2-1	few	TGTGCCAGCTCACCGCTAGCGGGAGGGACCAATGAGCAGTTCTTC	CASSPLAGGTNEQFF